The rows below give T cell receptor beta chains drawn from one sample of a study of shared clonotypes between healthy human individuals. Some clones are missing from TCRdb's copy, which holds only in-frame ones; the method was immunoSEQ multiplex PCR. The sample yields over a million clones, 75% to 80% seen once. What was sequenced was memory CD4+ T cells from PBMCs. The receptors originated from a man in his late teens or twenties in good health. Some clones in this sample may be carry-over from other donors' samples. CDR3s leave out the opening cysteine and the closing phenylalanine or tryptophan. Fields, in order: V gene, CDR3 protein.

TRBV9,ASSVALNTEAF
TRBV9,ASSVSSGGDNEQF
TRBV7-9,ASSLDTGGQEKLF
TRBV25-1,ASRGLNTEAF
TRBV12-5,ASGLLQGGVSGEQF
TRBV14,ASSPKWGGSKNTEAF
TRBV28,ASSWTDYGYT
TRBV7-9,ASSLAGLGRPGRGYT
TRBV10-3,AISESGTGGASGYT
TRBV7-9,ASSLVLAYNEQF